This T cell receptor (beta chain) comes out of a study of cytotoxic CD8 clonotypes in ibrutinib-treated CLL. Study information: Fewer than 13 relapsed/refractory, some 15 treatment-naive; approximately 18 IGHV unmutated. Patients gave response samples after a median approximately 11 months of treatment, range 6 to 36. Mean productive templates were approximately 240,000; mean productive rearrangements were roughly 90,000.

The germline V gene has CDR1 KGHSH and CDR2 LQKENI. The CDR3 sequence is 16 residues long. V gave up 2 bases and J gave up 2 bases; unmatched junction bases: 6. This table comes from immunoSEQ multiplex PCR, and its TCRdb copy is limited to in-frame clones, with some not included. In the table there are 110,000 to 150,000 clones, about 80% of which are singletons. This rearrangement joins TRBV18 to TRBJ2-3; 8 bases match TRBD1. The TCR sequence derives from a human donor with chronic lymphocytic leukemia. Sequenced material: PBMCs, taken after 12 months of ibrutinib treatment. CDR3 DNA sequence: TGTGCCAGCTCACCAACAGGGGGGCCACCCACAGATACGCAGTATTTT. Translation gives CASSPTGGPPTDTQYF.